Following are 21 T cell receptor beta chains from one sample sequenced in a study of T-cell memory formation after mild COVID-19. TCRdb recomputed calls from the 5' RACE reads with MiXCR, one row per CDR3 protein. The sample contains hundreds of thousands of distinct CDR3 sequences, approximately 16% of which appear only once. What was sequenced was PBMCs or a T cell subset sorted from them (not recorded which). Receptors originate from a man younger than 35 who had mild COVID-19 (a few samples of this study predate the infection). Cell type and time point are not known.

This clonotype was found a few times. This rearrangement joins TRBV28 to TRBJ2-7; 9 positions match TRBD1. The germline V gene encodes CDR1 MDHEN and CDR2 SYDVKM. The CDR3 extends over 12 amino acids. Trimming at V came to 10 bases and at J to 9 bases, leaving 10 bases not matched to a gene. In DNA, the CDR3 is TGTGCCACCATGGGACAGGGATATCCGCAGTACGTC. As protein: CATMGQGYPQYV.

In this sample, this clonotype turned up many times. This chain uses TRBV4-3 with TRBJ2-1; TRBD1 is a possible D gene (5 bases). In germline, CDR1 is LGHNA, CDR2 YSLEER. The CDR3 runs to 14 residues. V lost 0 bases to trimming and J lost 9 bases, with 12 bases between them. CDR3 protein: CASSQEKGVTEQFF. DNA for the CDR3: TGCGCCAGCAGCCAAGAGAAAGGGGTTACTGAGCAGTTCTTC.

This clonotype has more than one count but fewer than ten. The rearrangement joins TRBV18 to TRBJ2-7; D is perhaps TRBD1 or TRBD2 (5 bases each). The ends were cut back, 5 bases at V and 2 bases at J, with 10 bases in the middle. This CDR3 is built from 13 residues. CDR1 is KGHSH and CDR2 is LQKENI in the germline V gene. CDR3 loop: CASSGDGTYEQYF. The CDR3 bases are TGTGCCAGCTCAGGGGACGGTACCTACGAGCAGTACTTC.

CDR3: CASSLGRPRYTDTQYF. As DNA, the CDR3 is TGTGCCAGCAGCTTGGGACGACCCCGGTATACAGATACGCAGTATTTT. The rearrangement joins TRBV5-6 to TRBJ2-3; D unclear. Trimming left V 0 bases short and J 3 bases short, with 14 bases between. Germline CDR1 and CDR2: SGHDT and YYEEEE. The CDR3 extends over 16 amino acids.

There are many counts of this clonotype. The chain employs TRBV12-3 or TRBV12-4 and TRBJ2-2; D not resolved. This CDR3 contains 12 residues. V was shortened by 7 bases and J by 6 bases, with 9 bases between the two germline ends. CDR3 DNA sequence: TGTGCCAGCACCCGAGGCCCCGGGGAGCTGTTTTTT. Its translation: CASTRGPGELFF.

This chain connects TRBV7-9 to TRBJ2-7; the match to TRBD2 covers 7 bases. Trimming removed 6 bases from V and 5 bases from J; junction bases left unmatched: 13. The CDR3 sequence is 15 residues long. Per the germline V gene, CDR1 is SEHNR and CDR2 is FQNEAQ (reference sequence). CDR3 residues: CASSRFVGGVDEQYF. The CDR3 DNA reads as TGTGCCAGCAGTCGGTTTGTTGGGGGGGTGGACGAGCAGTACTTC.

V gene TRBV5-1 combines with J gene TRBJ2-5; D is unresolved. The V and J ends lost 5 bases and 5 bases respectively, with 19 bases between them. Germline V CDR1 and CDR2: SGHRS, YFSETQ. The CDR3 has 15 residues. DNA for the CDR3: TGCGCCAGCAGTATGCAGCCGTCCACCATGGAGACCCAGTACTTC. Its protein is CASSMQPSTMETQYF.

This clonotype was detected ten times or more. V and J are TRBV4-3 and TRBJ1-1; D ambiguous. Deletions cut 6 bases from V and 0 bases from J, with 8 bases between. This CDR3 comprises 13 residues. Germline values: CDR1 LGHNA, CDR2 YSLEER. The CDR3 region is CASSQDLNTEAFF. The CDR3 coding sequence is TGCGCCAGCAGTCAGGACCTGAACACTGAAGCTTTCTTT.

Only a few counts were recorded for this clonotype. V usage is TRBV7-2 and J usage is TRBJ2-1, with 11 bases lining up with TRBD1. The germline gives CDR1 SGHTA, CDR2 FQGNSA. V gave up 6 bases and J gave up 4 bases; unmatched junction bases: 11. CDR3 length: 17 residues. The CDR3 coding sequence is TGTGCCAGCAGTCACCCACCGGGACAGGGGGTATACAATGAGCAGTTCTTC. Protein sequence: CASSHPPGQGVYNEQFF. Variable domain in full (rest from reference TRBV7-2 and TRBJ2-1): GAGVSQSPSNKVTEKGKDVELRCDPISGHTALYWYRQSLGQGLEFLIYFQGNSAPDKSGLPSDRFSAERTGGSVSTLTIQRTQQEDSAVYLCASSHPPGQGVYNEQFFGPGTRLTVL.

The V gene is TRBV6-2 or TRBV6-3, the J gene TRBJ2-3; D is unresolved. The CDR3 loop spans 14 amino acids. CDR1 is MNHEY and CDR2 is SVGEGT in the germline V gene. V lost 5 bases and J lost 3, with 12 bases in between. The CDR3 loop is CASSELGETDTQYF. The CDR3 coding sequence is TGTGCCAGCAGTGAACTCGGTGAGACAGATACGCAGTATTTT.

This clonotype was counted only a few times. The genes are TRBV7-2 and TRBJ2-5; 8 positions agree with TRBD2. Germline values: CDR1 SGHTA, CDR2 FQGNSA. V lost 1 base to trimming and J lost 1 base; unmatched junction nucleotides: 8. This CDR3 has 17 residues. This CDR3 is CASSLVRTAGVQETQYF. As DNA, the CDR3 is TGTGCCAGCAGCTTAGTACGGACAGCGGGGGTCCAAGAGACCCAGTACTTC.

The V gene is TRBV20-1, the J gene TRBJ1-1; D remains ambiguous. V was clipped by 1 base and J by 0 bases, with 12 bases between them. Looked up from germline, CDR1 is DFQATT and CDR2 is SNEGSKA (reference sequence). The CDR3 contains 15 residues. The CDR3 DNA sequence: TGCAGTGCTAGAGTTATCGGATTCATGAACACTGAAGCTTTCTTT. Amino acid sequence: CSARVIGFMNTEAFF.

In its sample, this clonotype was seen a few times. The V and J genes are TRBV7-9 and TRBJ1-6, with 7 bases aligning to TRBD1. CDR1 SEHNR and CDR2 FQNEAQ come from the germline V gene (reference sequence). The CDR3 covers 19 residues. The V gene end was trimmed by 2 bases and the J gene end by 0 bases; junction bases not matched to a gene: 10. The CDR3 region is CASSLRQGLGGSYNSPLHF. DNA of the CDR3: TGTGCCAGCAGCTTACGACAGGGCCTCGGCGGCTCCTATAATTCACCCCTCCACTTT.

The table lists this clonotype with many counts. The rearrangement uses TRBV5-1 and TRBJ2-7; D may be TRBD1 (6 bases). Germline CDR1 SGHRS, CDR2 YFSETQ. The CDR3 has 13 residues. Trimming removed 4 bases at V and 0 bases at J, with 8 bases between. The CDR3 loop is CASSQQGSYEQYF. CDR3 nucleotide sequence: TGCGCCAGCAGCCAACAGGGCTCCTACGAGCAGTACTTC.

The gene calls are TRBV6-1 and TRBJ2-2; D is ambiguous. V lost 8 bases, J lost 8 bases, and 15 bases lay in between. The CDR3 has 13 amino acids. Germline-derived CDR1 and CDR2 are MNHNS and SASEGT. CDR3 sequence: CASPAPFVGELFF. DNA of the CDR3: TGTGCCAGCCCTGCCCCGTTTGTTGGGGAGCTGTTTTTT.

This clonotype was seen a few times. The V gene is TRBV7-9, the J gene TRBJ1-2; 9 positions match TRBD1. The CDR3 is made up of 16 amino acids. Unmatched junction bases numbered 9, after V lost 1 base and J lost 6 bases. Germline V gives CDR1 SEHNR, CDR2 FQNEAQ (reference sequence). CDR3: CASSLDPGQGFHGYTF. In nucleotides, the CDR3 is TGTGCCAGCAGCTTAGATCCGGGACAGGGTTTTCATGGCTACACCTTC.

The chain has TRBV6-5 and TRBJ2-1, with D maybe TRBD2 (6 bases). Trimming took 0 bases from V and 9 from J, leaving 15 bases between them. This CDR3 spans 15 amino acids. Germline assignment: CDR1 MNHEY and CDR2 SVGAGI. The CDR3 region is CASSYSMGLGGEQFF. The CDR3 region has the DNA TGTGCCAGCAGTTACTCGATGGGACTTGGGGGTGAGCAGTTCTTC.

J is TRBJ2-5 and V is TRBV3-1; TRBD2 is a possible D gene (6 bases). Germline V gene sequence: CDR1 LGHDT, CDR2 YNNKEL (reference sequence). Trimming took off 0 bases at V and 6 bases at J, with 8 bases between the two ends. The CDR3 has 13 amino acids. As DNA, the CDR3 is TGTGCCAGCAGCCAAGATGCGGGGAAGACCCAGTACTTC. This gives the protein CASSQDAGKTQYF.

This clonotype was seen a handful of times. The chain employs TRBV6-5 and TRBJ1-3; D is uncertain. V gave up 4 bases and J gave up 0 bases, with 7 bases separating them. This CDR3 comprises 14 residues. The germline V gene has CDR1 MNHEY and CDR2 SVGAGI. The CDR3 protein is CASSSSYSGNTIYF. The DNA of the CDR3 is TGTGCCAGCAGTTCTAGCTACTCTGGAAACACCATATATTTT.

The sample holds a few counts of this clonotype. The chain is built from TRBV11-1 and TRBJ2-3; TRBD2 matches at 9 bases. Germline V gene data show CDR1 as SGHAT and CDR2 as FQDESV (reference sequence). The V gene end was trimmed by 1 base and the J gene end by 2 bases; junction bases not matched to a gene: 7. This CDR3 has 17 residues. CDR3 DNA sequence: TGTGCCAGCAGCTTAGGGGAGACTAGCGGCCTCACAGATACGCAGTATTTT. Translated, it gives CASSLGETSGLTDTQYF.

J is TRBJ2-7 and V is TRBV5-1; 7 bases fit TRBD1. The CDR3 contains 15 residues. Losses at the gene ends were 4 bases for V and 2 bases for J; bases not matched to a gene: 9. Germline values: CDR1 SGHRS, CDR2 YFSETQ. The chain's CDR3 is CASSGTSGGPYEQYF. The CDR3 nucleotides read TGCGCCAGCAGCGGAACCTCAGGGGGTCCCTACGAGCAGTACTTC.